The clone carrying this TCR beta chain occurred many times. The target antigen is unknown. TCRdb reprocessed the reads via MiXCR and lists one record per CDR3 protein. The sample has approximately 250,000 distinct CDR3 sequences, roughly 10% seen once. This entry is derived from a study of T cell repertoires in cytomegalovirus infection. About the study: CMV infection and matching HLA type were both indicated by public TCR beta signatures.

This CDR3 region has 17 residues. Trimming took 5 bases from V and 0 from J, leaving 16 bases between them. Germline V CDR1 and CDR2: SGHVS, FQNEAQ. General study points: Ex vivo responses were dominated by HLA-C-restricted CMV-specific TCR beta clonotypes.

The receptor comes from a human donor in good health (CMV status not recorded). Some clones in this sample may be carry-over from other donors' samples. The chain couples TRBV7-8 to TRBJ1-4; possibly TRBD1 for D (6 bases). Sequencing was done on a sample of PBMCs. This chain's CDR3 is CASSPMGWTATNEKLFF. For the CDR3, the DNA is TGTGCCAGCAGCCCGATGGGTTGGACAGCAACTAATGAAAAACTGTTTTTT.